The subject of this entry is one TCR beta chain. No antigen is known for it. Sequenced by immunoSEQ multiplex PCR; TCRdb stores in-frame clones only, minus some. The sample shows about half a million clones, 89% of them seen only once. The germline CDR1 and CDR2 sequences are LGHNA and YSLEER. This CDR3 region has 15 residues. Trimming took 1 base from V and 3 from J; bases not matched to a gene: 3. This sample stems from a study of Ad26.COV2.S vaccination and SARS-CoV-2 variants. Findings and caveats of the study: People given the vaccine had a wider spike-specific TCR breadth than placebo recipients did.

The treatment: 15 to 20 received Ad26.COV2.S at low or high dose, single or two shots; five or six received placebo; per-sample allocation not given. Vaccine and placebo recipients were sampled on day 63 after the first injection. Aged 18-55 years, donor was enrolled in Boston around 2020. Wuhan-strain SARS-CoV-2 spike was expressed by the Ad26 vector that made up the vaccine. The sequence came from a person aged 18-65 years who received the Ad26.COV2.S COVID-19 vaccine or a placebo. The sequences come from peripheral blood, collected in a trial of Ad26.COV2.S vaccine versus placebo. The gene calls are TRBV4-3 and TRBJ2-5; 9 bases are shared with TRBD1. CDR3 nucleotides: TGCGCCAGCAGCCAAGCCGGGACAGGGAAAGAGACCCAGTACTTC. Its protein is CASSQAGTGKETQYF.